This TCR beta chain was captured by sequencing in a study of Tregs in tolerant kidney transplant recipients. Study outcomes and limitations: Validation in larger populations is needed because few patients were studied. Tregs expanded with activated donor B cells seemed most donor-specific.

The assay was immunoSEQ multiplex PCR, and TCRdb's table has in-frame clones only and misses some. This table holds tens of thousands of clones, roughly 84% found once. The germline CDR1 and CDR2 sequences are LGHNA and YSLEER. The V and J ends lost 3 bases and 0 bases respectively, with 17 bases between them. This CDR3 has 17 amino acids. Remarks on this clone: As yet, its antigen is unknown.

Thawed PBMCs were FACS-sorted into unstimulated CD4+CD25+CD127- regulatory T cells, CD4+CD25- non-regulatory cells, CD4 and CD8 cells. This rearrangement joins TRBV4-3 to TRBJ1-2, with a possible D match to TRBD1 (6 bases). The sequenced sample consisted of CD4+ T cells from blood. The sequence was collected from a human donor in good health. CDR3 amino acids: CASSHAVGGPSNYGYTF. The DNA for the CDR3 is TGCGCCAGCAGCCACGCCGTCGGGGGGCCCTCTAACTATGGCTACACCTTC.